These T cell receptor beta chains were read from a single sample in a study of T cell responses to AZD1222 COVID-19 vaccine. Sequenced by immunoSEQ multiplex PCR; TCRdb stores in-frame clones only, minus some. The sample yields 100,000 to 150,000 clones, over 75% seen once. Sequenced here: peripheral blood, sampled on day 0 of AZD1222 vaccination. Receptors were obtained from an adult in good health. The CDR3 runs from the conserved cysteine through the conserved F or W. The order of the fields is J gene, V gene, D gene, clone size, CDR3 DNA, CDR3 protein. The D gene is left open where the match is weak. Clone size is not always given. Where it is, it says once, few, many or a class for expanded clones.

>TRBJ2-2|TRBV5-8|TRBD1|-
TGTGCCAGCAGCTGGGGTCCGGACAGGGGGGACACCGGGGAGCTGTTTTTT
CASSWGPDRGDTGELFF
>TRBJ2-5|TRBV7-2|TRBD2|once
TGTGCCAGCAGCATATCCGGACTAGCGGGAGGGGGAGAGACCCAGTACTTC
CASSISGLAGGGETQYF
>TRBJ1-5|TRBV19|-|-
TGTGCCAGTAGTACGACCCATAGCAATCAGCCCCAGCATTTT
CASSTTHSNQPQHF
>TRBJ2-2|TRBV4-2|TRBD2|-
TGTGCCAGCAGCCTTAGCAGCGGGGGGTTTTCCACCGGGGAGCTGTTTTTT
CASSLSSGGFSTGELFF
>TRBJ1-2|TRBV6-5|-|-
TGTGCCAGCAGGAGACCGGGAATTTTCTATGGCTACACCTTC
CASRRPGIFYGYTF
>TRBJ2-3|TRBV7-2|-|-
TGTGCCAGCAGCTCTTACAGTTACACAGATACGCAGTATTTT
CASSSYSYTDTQYF
>TRBJ2-7|TRBV27|-|-
TGTGCCAGCAGACCACAGGGCGCATACCCCTACGAGCAGTACTTC
CASRPQGAYPYEQYF
>TRBJ2-7|TRBV3-1/TRBV3-2|-|-
TGTGCCAGCAGTTGGAACCTCCCGGGGGAGCAGTACTTC
CASSWNLPGEQYF
>TRBJ1-1|TRBV6-5|TRBD1|few
TGTGCCAGCAGCTCGCAGGGGGCGTCTGAAGCTTTCTTT
CASSSQGASEAFF
>TRBJ1-3|TRBV3-1/TRBV3-2|-|-
TGTGCCAGCAGCCAAGGGCCCGCGACAGCGGCGTCTGGAAACACCATATATTTT
CASSQGPATAASGNTIYF
>TRBJ1-1|TRBV28|-|-
TGTGCCAGCAGTTCGCCAGCGATGGGAGCTTTCTTT
CASSSPAMGAFF
>TRBJ2-7|TRBV10-3|TRBD1|-
TGTGCCACCGGACAGGGGCCCTACGAGCAGTACTTC
CATGQGPYEQYF
>TRBJ2-1|TRBV4-1|-|-
TGCGCCAGCAGCCAAGACGGTTGGAAATCGTTCTTC
CASSQDGWKSFF
>TRBJ2-3|TRBV18|-|-
TGTGCCAGCTCACCAGGACTCCCAGGGTGGGATACGCAGTATTTT
CASSPGLPGWDTQYF
>TRBJ2-7|TRBV7-2|-|-
TGTGCCAGCAGCATTAGGAGGGGGGGCACCACCTACGAGCAGTACTTC
CASSIRRGGTTYEQYF
>TRBJ1-4|TRBV7-3|-|-
TGTGCCAGCAGCCCCGGGGACTTAAAGGATGAAAAACTGTTTTTT
CASSPGDLKDEKLFF
>TRBJ1-6|TRBV10-3|-|-
TGTGCCACAAGGGATGGTAATTCACCCCTCCACTTT
CATRDGNSPLHF
>TRBJ1-4|TRBV6-5|-|-
TGTGCCAGCATTTCTAACGCCAGCCTGAGGGAAAAACTGTTTTTT
CASISNASLREKLFF
>TRBJ2-7|TRBV11-2|-|-
TGTGCCAGCAGCCAGTATTGGGAGCAGTACTTC
CASSQYWEQYF
>TRBJ2-6|TRBV29-1|TRBD1|-
TGCAGCGTTGAAGATCTGGGACAGGGGCCCCTATCGCACTCTGGGGCCAACGTCCTGACTTTC
CSVEDLGQGPLSHSGANVLTF
>TRBJ2-5|TRBV28|-|-
TGTGCCAGCAGTTTCTCCCACCAAGAGACCCAGTACTTC
CASSFSHQETQYF
>TRBJ2-7|TRBV5-6|-|once
TGTGCCAGCAGCCCTCTGCAGGGTACCTACGAGCAGTACTTC
CASSPLQGTYEQYF